The 7 T cell receptor beta chains in this list originate from one sample, sequenced in a study of blood T cell repertoires in COVID-19 (dated by TCRdb to 2018 to 2020). Library preparation used the immunoSEQ multiplex PCR assay. Imported from immuneACCESS, the table was reduced by TCRdb to in-frame sequences with V and J called. These copies leave out some clones; in studies compared against another copy, an unresolved V gene accounts for under half, and the cause of the remainder is not known. This sample lists roughly 86,000 clones; over 75% were detected once. The biggest ten clones account for roughly 2.1% of the sample. The sequenced sample consisted of peripheral blood. These receptors originate from a woman in her 70s with acute or convalescent COVID-19.

The rearrangement joins TRBV5-1 to TRBJ2-5; 9 nucleotides line up with TRBD2. After removal of 3 bases from V and 6 bases from J, the junction contained 15 bases not matched to a gene. Germline values: CDR1 SGHRS, CDR2 YFSETQ. The CDR3 runs 17 residues. CDR3 sequence: CASSSQPTGLALKTQYF. DNA of the CDR3: TGCGCCAGCAGCTCCCAACCCACGGGACTAGCTCTTAAGACCCAGTACTTC. The full variable domain, completed using reference TRBV5-1 and TRBJ2-5, is KAGVTQTPRYLIKTRGQQVTLSCSPISGHRSVSWYQQTPGQGLQFLFEYFSETQRNKGNFPGRFSGRQFSNSRSEMNVSTLELGDSALYLCASSSQPTGLALKTQYFGPGTRLLVL.

V is TRBV5-1 and J is TRBJ2-2; D ambiguous. The CDR3 is 16 amino acids. Trimming left V 2 bases short and J 3 bases short, with 14 bases between. From germline, CDR1 is SGHRS and CDR2 YFSETQ. CDR3 amino acids: CASSFRSAKDTGELFF. CDR3 coding DNA: TGCGCCAGCAGCTTTAGAAGCGCTAAGGACACCGGGGAGCTGTTTTTT. The full variable domain, rest sourced from reference TRBV5-1 and TRBJ2-2, is KAGVTQTPRYLIKTRGQQVTLSCSPISGHRSVSWYQQTPGQGLQFLFEYFSETQRNKGNFPGRFSGRQFSNSRSEMNVSTLELGDSALYLCASSFRSAKDTGELFFGEGSRLTVL.

This sequence joins TRBV18 and TRBJ2-2; D perhaps matches TRBD1 (5 bases). The V end lost 9 bases, the J end lost 2 bases, and 10 bases lay between the germline ends. Germline V lookup: CDR1 KGHSH, CDR2 LQKENI. This CDR3 is 13 amino acids long. The CDR3 DNA follows: TGTGCCAGTGCAGACAGAAACACCGGGGAGCTGTTTTTT. Its protein is CASADRNTGELFF.

The V gene is TRBV6-5, the J gene TRBJ1-2; D ambiguous. In germline, CDR1 is MNHEY, CDR2 SVGAGI. The germline V and J ends were trimmed by 0 bases and 8 bases, with 10 bases remaining between them. The CDR3 extends over 13 amino acids. DNA for the CDR3: TGTGCCAGCAGTTACTCGGTGGGCGAGGGCTACACCTTC. The encoded protein is CASSYSVGEGYTF.

The V call is TRBV6-1, the J call TRBJ2-7, with D perhaps TRBD2 (5 bases). The CDR3 contains 15 residues. With 0 bases removed from V and 3 bases from J, the gap between germline ends came to 12 bases. CDR1 and CDR2 (germline): MNHNS, SASEGT. The CDR3 DNA reads TGTGCCAGCAGTGAAGCGCTCAACGGGGTCTACGAGCAGTACTTC. Amino acids: CASSEALNGVYEQYF.

This chain joins TRBV2 and TRBJ1-1; tentatively, D is TRBD1 (5 bases). Trimming left V 2 bases short and J 0 bases short, with 10 bases between. The CDR3 has 15 amino acids. Germline-derived CDR1 and CDR2 are SNHLY and FYNNEI. The CDR3 DNA is TGTGCCAGCAGTGAACTGGGGCAGTTGAACACTGAAGCTTTCTTT. This sequence encodes CASSELGQLNTEAFF.

The chain combines TRBV3-1 (or the pseudogene TRBV3-2) with TRBJ1-1, with a possible D match to TRBD1 (5 bases). This CDR3 region has 14 residues. With 3 bases removed from V and 6 bases from J, the gap between germline ends came to 14 bases. The germline CDR1 and CDR2 sequences are LGHDT and YNNKEL (reference sequence). This CDR3 reads CASSQRGRAAEAFF. The CDR3 coding sequence is TGTGCCAGCAGCCAGCGGGGCAGGGCGGCTGAAGCTTTCTTT.